The sequence of this T cell receptor beta chain was determined in a study of CD8+CD57+ T cells in acquired aplastic anemia. Study context: Mean DNA quantity obtained from sorted CD4+ and CD8+ cells was about 3.5 ug. An average of roughly 10 million reads for CD4+ cells was obtained from healthy donors. Study-wide findings and caveats: In common between the patients and the controls were twenty-nine CD8+ CDR3 sequences. Significant differences in CD8+ Simpson's diversity were not observed between patients and controls.

On this clonotype: The antigen is undetermined.

The study profiled TCR beta VDJ and CDR3 using genomic DNA as template. TCRdb used MiXCR to reprocess the reads, holding one entry per CDR3 protein. This table has fewer than 250,000 distinct CDR3 sequences, less than 65% appearing once. The ends were cut back, 7 bases at V and 1 base at J, with 8 bases in the middle. CDR3 size: 13 residues. CDR1 is SEHNR, CDR2 FQNEAQ, per germline (reference sequence). Sequenced sample: sorted CD4+, CD8+, or CD8+CD57+ T cells (not recorded which) from PBMCs. This sequence was found in a human donor in good health, serving as a control. The chain uses TRBV7-9 and TRBJ1-5, with D tentatively TRBD1 (6 bases). The CDR3 loop reads CASTGASNQPQHF. The DNA of the CDR3 is TGTGCCAGCACAGGGGCCAGCAATCAGCCCCAGCATTTT.